The 11 T cell receptor beta chains reported below all come from one sample, sequenced in a study of blood T cells in healthy people across ages. A J-beta primer mix and a sample-barcoded 5' primer were used in a second PCR of roughly 6 to 11 cycles. TCRdb passed the 5' RACE reads through MiXCR, listing each CDR3 protein once. Among 1.5 million to 2 million distinct CDR3 sequences, just under 50% were seen once, and the ten largest hold 2% to 2.5%. The sample comprised blood. The receptors come from a woman in her forties in good health.

The rearrangement joins TRBV25-1 to TRBJ2-5; 12 bases are a match to TRBD2. This CDR3 comprises 18 residues. Trimming cost V 2 bases and J 2 bases; bases outside gene matches: 9. Germline-derived CDR1 and CDR2 are MGHDK and SYGVNS. The CDR3 nucleotides read TGTGCCAGCAGTGAACTAGCGGGGGGGCCTGGACAACAAGAGACCCAGTACTTC. Translating it yields CASSELAGGPGQQETQYF.

This clonotype was detected only a few times. The chain recombines TRBV20-1 with TRBJ2-5, with D perhaps TRBD1 or TRBD2 (5 bases each). V was trimmed by 6 bases and J by 5 bases, leaving 13 bases between them. Germline values: CDR1 DFQATT, CDR2 SNEGSKA (reference sequence). The CDR3 is 12 amino acids. The CDR3 DNA reads as TGCAGTGCATCTCCGGGGCCGGAGACCCAGTACTTC. It yields the protein CSASPGPETQYF.

The gene calls are TRBV7-2 and TRBJ1-4, with D possibly TRBD1 on 5 matching bases. This CDR3 has 15 residues. Germline loops: CDR1 SGHTA, CDR2 FQGNSA. The ends were cut back, 6 bases at V and 6 bases at J, with 17 bases in the middle. In DNA, the CDR3 is TGTGCCAGCAGATCTAGGGGACCCGGGGATGAAAAACTGTTTTTT. Translation: CASRSRGPGDEKLFF. Supplemented by reference TRBV7-2 and TRBJ1-4, the full variable domain reads GAGVSQSPSNKVTEKGKDVELRCDPISGHTALYWYRQSLGQGLEFLIYFQGNSAPDKSGLPSDRFSAERTGGSVSTLTIQRTQQEDSAVYLCASRSRGPGDEKLFFGSGTQLSVL.

The sample holds a few counts of this clonotype. The chain links TRBV28 to TRBJ2-1, with D perhaps matching TRBD1 (6 bases). Trimming took 4 bases from V and 15 from J, leaving 16 bases between them. The CDR3 covers 12 residues. Germline loops: CDR1 MDHEN, CDR2 SYDVKM. The chain's CDR3 is CASSSLQGWGFF. The DNA for the CDR3 is TGTGCCAGCAGTTCCCTCCAGGGGTGGGGGTTCTTC.

J is TRBJ2-7 and V is TRBV6-4; D remains ambiguous. Trimming cost V 6 bases and J 7 bases, with 16 bases left between them. Germline V CDR1 and CDR2: MRHNA, SNTAGT. The CDR3 runs to 13 residues. CDR3 sequence (DNA): TGTGCCAGCAGCGACCGACTGTACAATGAGCAGTACTTC. Residues: CASSDRLYNEQYF.

The chain joins TRBV15 to TRBJ2-1, with D possibly being TRBD2 (6 bases). The CDR3 extends over 17 amino acids. Trimming removed 3 bases at V and 3 bases at J, with 18 bases between. The germline V gene encodes CDR1 LNHNV and CDR2 YYDKDF (reference sequence). CDR3 nucleotides: TGTGCCACCAGCAGCGATTTGGGGAGGCCGTACTACAATGAGCAGTTCTTC. It encodes CATSSDLGRPYYNEQFF.

The genes are TRBV20-1 and TRBJ2-3; the match to TRBD2 covers 10 bases. V gave up 2 bases and J gave up 2 bases; unmatched junction bases: 13. The CDR3 totals 18 residues. Per germline, CDR1 DFQATT and CDR2 SNEGSKA (reference sequence). CDR3 DNA sequence: TGCAGTGCTAGACCCCGGTTCGGGCTAGCGGGGGTCACAGATACGCAGTATTTT. This codes for CSARPRFGLAGVTDTQYF.

This chain links TRBV7-3 with TRBJ2-1, with 10 bases matching TRBD2. Trimming at V came to 5 bases and at J to 5 bases, leaving 9 bases not matched to a gene. Per the germline V gene, CDR1 is SGHTA and CDR2 is FQGTGA. The CDR3 is made up of 16 amino acids. The CDR3 bases are TGTGCCAGCAGCATCGCGGGACTAGCGAGAAACAATGAGCAGTTCTTC. As protein: CASSIAGLARNNEQFF.

This chain links TRBV4-3 with TRBJ2-1, with 7 nucleotides matching TRBD1. V shed 3 bases and J 6 bases; nucleotides not matched to a gene: 11. Germline CDR1 reads LGHNA; CDR2 reads YSLEER. This CDR3 is built from 16 residues. In DNA, the CDR3 is TGCGCCAGCAGCCAGGGTAATGGGGGACAGACCAATGAGCAGTTCTTC. Amino acids: CASSQGNGGQTNEQFF.

This clonotype was detected only a few times. This chain joins TRBV20-1 and TRBJ2-1; D not resolved. V was cut by 6 bases and J by 4 bases, with 7 bases left in between. The CDR3 length is 11 residues. Germline V gives CDR1 DFQATT, CDR2 SNEGSKA (reference sequence). The CDR3 DNA follows: TGCAGTGCCCCTAAGTACAATGAGCAGTTCTTC. Translated, it gives CSAPKYNEQFF.

This clonotype was detected ten times or more. One end of the junction is discordant with germline, which a read error may explain. The CDR3 here is CASSLRENTEAFF. Here the CDR3 DNA reads TGTGCCAGCAGTTTAAGAGAGAACACTGAAGCTTTCTTT. This chain links TRBV5-1 with TRBJ1-1, with D unclear. CDR1 is SGHRS, CDR2 YFSETQ, per germline. The CDR3 loop spans 13 amino acids.